The 32 T cell receptor beta chains below come from one sample, sequenced in a study of T cell repertoires in cytomegalovirus infection. One entry per CDR3 protein results from TCRdb running MiXCR on the reads. Seen here are 200,000 to 300,000 distinct CDR3 sequences, about 13% observed once, and the top ten hold roughly 8.7%. The sample taken for sequencing was PBMCs. All receptors derive from a human donor in good health (CMV status not recorded). Some clones in this sample may be carry-over from other donors' samples.

J is TRBJ1-5 and V is TRBV12-3 or TRBV12-4; TRBD1 might be the D (6 bases). This CDR3 region has 15 residues. Trimming removed 7 bases from V and 9 bases from J, with 22 bases in between. The CDR3 region has the DNA TGTGCCAGCAATTCGAACCCAGGGGCCATTGGGCCCCAGCATTTT. Encoded protein: CASNSNPGAIGPQHF.

This clonotype was observed at least ten times. J is TRBJ2-3 and V is TRBV24-1; D is unclear. The CDR3 consists of 14 residues. The germline V and J ends were trimmed by 2 bases and 6 bases, with 11 bases remaining between them. In germline, CDR1 is KGHDR, CDR2 SFDVKD. The CDR3 DNA reads as TGTGCCACCAGTGATTATGGGCCTACCGATACGCAGTATTTT. As protein: CATSDYGPTDTQYF.

This clonotype has at least ten counts. This rearrangement joins TRBV28 to TRBJ1-3, with D possibly TRBD1 on 5 matching bases. This CDR3 contains 15 residues. Trimming shortened V by 5 bases and J by 4 bases, and 15 bases separated the two germline ends. Germline lookup yields CDR1 MDHEN and CDR2 SYDVKM. CDR3 sequence: CASSPPGGRGNTIYF. The DNA of the CDR3 is TGTGCCAGCAGTCCTCCCGGGGGGAGGGGAAACACCATATATTTT.

The chain carries TRBV20-1 and TRBJ1-1, with TRBD1 identical over 10 bases. Germline V gives CDR1 DFQATT, CDR2 SNEGSKA (reference sequence). Trimming removed 6 bases from V and 4 bases from J; junction bases left unmatched: 5. CDR3 length: 13 amino acids. The CDR3 loop reads CSAYWTGGTEAFF. The DNA for the CDR3 is TGCAGTGCATACTGGACAGGGGGCACTGAAGCTTTCTTT.

Only a few counts were recorded for this clonotype. The genes are TRBV6-2 or TRBV6-3 and TRBJ1-1, with a tentative D call TRBD1 (5 bases). This CDR3 is built from 12 residues. Germline loops: CDR1 MNHEY, CDR2 SVGEGT. The V gene lost 6 bases and the J gene lost 5 bases, with 10 bases spanning the gap. CDR3 amino acids: CASRQSGTEAFF. In DNA form, the CDR3 reads TGTGCCAGCAGACAATCAGGGACTGAAGCTTTCTTT.

In its sample, this clonotype was seen many times. This chain joins TRBV7-2 and TRBJ2-1; the D is unclear. V lost 7 bases and J lost 0, with 19 bases in between. This CDR3 is 17 amino acids long. Germline V gives CDR1 SGHTA, CDR2 FQGNSA. CDR3 amino acids: CASTIYPGAHSYNEQFF. In DNA form, the CDR3 reads TGTGCCAGCACCATCTACCCCGGAGCCCACTCCTACAATGAGCAGTTCTTC.

V and J are TRBV6-2 or TRBV6-3 and TRBJ2-2; D is unclear. This CDR3 is built from 15 residues. Trimming removed 2 bases at V and 5 bases at J, with 12 bases between. Germline V gives CDR1 MNHEY, CDR2 SVGEGT. The CDR3 nucleotides are TGTGCCAGCAGTTACGTTGCGGAGCAGACCGGGGAGCTGTTTTTT. Residues: CASSYVAEQTGELFF.

This clonotype was picked up a small number of times. The J gene is TRBJ1-4, the V gene TRBV29-1; D is unresolved. This CDR3 is built from 12 residues. V was clipped by 2 bases and J by 11 bases, with 12 bases between them. The germline CDR1 and CDR2 sequences are SQVTM and ANQGSEA. CDR3 protein: CSVEMGVGKLFF. The CDR3 region has the DNA TGCAGCGTTGAAATGGGCGTGGGGAAACTGTTTTTT.

The chain couples TRBV4-1 to TRBJ2-2; D possibly corresponds to TRBD2 (5 bases). With 4 bases removed from V and 3 bases from J, the gap between germline ends came to 9 bases. Per germline, CDR1 MGHRA and CDR2 YSYEKL. The CDR3 is 14 amino acids. DNA of the CDR3: TGCGCCAGCAGCCCGCGGGCGGACACCGGGGAGCTGTTTTTT. Amino acids: CASSPRADTGELFF.

This clonotype showed up many times. V and J are TRBV7-2 and TRBJ1-6; 8 nucleotides agree with TRBD1. The germline V gene has CDR1 SGHTA and CDR2 FQGNSA. CDR3 length: 13 amino acids. The V gene end was trimmed by 5 bases and the J gene end by 10 bases; junction bases not matched to a gene: 4. Written as DNA, the CDR3 is TGTGCCAGCAGCCAGGACAGGGTCTCACCCCTCCACTTT. It is translated as CASSQDRVSPLHF. Complete variable domain (other parts from reference TRBV7-2 and TRBJ1-6): GAGVSQSPSNKVTEKGKDVELRCDPISGHTALYWYRQSLGQGLEFLIYFQGNSAPDKSGLPSDRFSAERTGGSVSTLTIQRTQQEDSAVYLCASSQDRVSPLHFGNGTRLTVT.

V is TRBV29-1 and J is TRBJ1-1; D unclear. The CDR3 contains 13 residues. Germline CDR1 and CDR2: SQVTM and ANQGSEA. V dropped 3 bases and J dropped 0 bases, with 8 bases sitting between them. CDR3 amino acids: CSVDWEMNTEAFF. In nucleotides, the CDR3 is TGCAGCGTTGACTGGGAAATGAACACTGAAGCTTTCTTT. Filled out from reference TRBV29-1 and TRBJ1-1, the complete variable domain reads SAVISQKPSRDICQRGTSLTIQCQVDSQVTMMFWYRQQPGQSLTLIATANQGSEATYESGFVIDKFPISRPNLTFSTLTVSNMSPEDSSIYLCSVDWEMNTEAFFGQGTRLTVV.

This chain links TRBV2 with TRBJ2-1; 10 bases align to TRBD2. Looked up from germline, CDR1 is SNHLY and CDR2 is FYNNEI. The V and J ends lost 7 bases and 2 bases, in that order; junction bases with no gene match: 17. This CDR3 spans 19 amino acids. CDR3 coding DNA: TGTGCCAGCACCAAAAACCAAGGTCTAGCGGGAGCCCCCTACAATGAGCAGTTCTTC. Translated, it gives CASTKNQGLAGAPYNEQFF.

The gene calls are TRBV19 and TRBJ1-2; 8 nucleotides line up with TRBD1. CDR1 is LNHDA, CDR2 SQIVND, per germline (reference sequence). CDR3 length: 14 residues. With 4 bases clipped from V and 6 bases from J, the junction kept 7 bases outside the gene matches. The CDR3 loop is CASSTRDRLHGYTF. In DNA, the CDR3 is TGTGCCAGTAGTACCCGGGACAGGCTTCATGGCTACACCTTC.

A few counts support this clonotype. This rearrangement joins TRBV7-9 to TRBJ2-1; D possibly corresponds to TRBD2 (6 bases). The CDR3 consists of 10 residues. CDR1 is SEHNR and CDR2 is FQNEAQ in the germline V gene (reference sequence). V was shortened by 5 bases and J by 10 bases, with 6 bases between the two germline ends. CDR3 in amino acids: CASSGGEQFF. The CDR3 nucleotides read TGTGCCAGCAGCGGGGGGGAGCAGTTCTTC.

This clonotype came up a few times. The gene calls are TRBV29-1 and TRBJ2-2, with no clear D. Trimming removed 7 bases at V and 6 bases at J, with 12 bases between. In germline, CDR1 is SQVTM, CDR2 ANQGSEA. CDR3 length equals 12 residues. CDR3 nucleotides: TGCAGCGGACAATCGGACGCCGGGGAGCTGTTTTTT. It yields the protein CSGQSDAGELFF.

The V call is TRBV5-1, the J call TRBJ1-6; 9 positions agree with TRBD1. This CDR3 contains 16 residues. Germline CDR1 and CDR2: SGHRS and YFSETQ. The J segment lost 7 bases and the V segment lost 3 bases, leaving 8 bases of the junction unmatched. As DNA, the CDR3 is TGCGCCAGCAGCTACCGAACCGGGACAGGGAATTCACCCCTCCACTTT. Translated: CASSYRTGTGNSPLHF.

V and J are TRBV5-1 and TRBJ2-1, with D perhaps TRBD1 (6 bases). This CDR3 comprises 13 residues. Trimming pared 6 bases from V and 8 bases from J, leaving 15 bases between. CDR1 and CDR2 from the germline V gene are SGHRS and YFSETQ. The CDR3 DNA sequence: TGCGCCAGCAATAGGGACACTTATGATGAGCAGTTCTTC. It translates to CASNRDTYDEQFF.

The chain links TRBV14 to TRBJ1-2; 7 bases map to TRBD1. Germline values: CDR1 SGHDN, CDR2 FVKESK. CDR3 length: 13 amino acids. J lost 8 bases, V lost 5 bases, and 8 bases had no gene match. CDR3: CASSLYRGDGYTF. The CDR3 nucleotides read TGTGCCAGCAGCTTATACAGGGGTGACGGCTACACCTTC.

This clonotype appeared many times. The chain links TRBV5-4 to TRBJ2-1, with TRBD2 matching over 9 bases. This CDR3 has 15 residues. Trimming cost V 4 bases and J 6 bases; bases outside gene matches: 8. Germline CDR1 SGHNT, CDR2 YYREEE (reference sequence). The CDR3 nucleotides read TGTGCCAGCAGCCCTAGACTAGCGGACTTCAATGAGCAGTTCTTC. Protein: CASSPRLADFNEQFF.

This clonotype has more than one count but fewer than ten. The chain combines TRBV20-1 with TRBJ1-5, with 7 positions matching TRBD1. V shed 3 bases and J 6 bases; nucleotides not matched to a gene: 8. The CDR3 totals 14 residues. CDR1 and CDR2 (germline): DFQATT, SNEGSKA (reference sequence). This CDR3 is CSASINQGGQPQHF. The CDR3 DNA follows: TGCAGTGCTAGTATCAACCAGGGGGGTCAGCCCCAGCATTTT.

V usage is TRBV27 and J usage is TRBJ2-7, with 8 bases identical to TRBD1. J lost 6 bases, V lost 7 bases, and 11 bases had no gene match. CDR1 is MNHEY, CDR2 SMNVEV, per germline (reference sequence). The CDR3 loop spans 14 amino acids. The CDR3 sequence: CASKRGQASSEQYF. The DNA of the CDR3 is TGTGCCAGCAAAAGGGGACAGGCTAGCAGCGAGCAGTACTTC.

This clonotype was counted at least ten times. V is TRBV7-6 and J is TRBJ2-2; TRBD1 aligns across 12 bases. The CDR3 runs 16 residues. Trimming cost V 1 base and J 4 bases; bases outside gene matches: 1. Germline V gives CDR1 SGHVS, CDR2 FNYEAQ. The CDR3 DNA follows: TGTGCCAGCAGCTTAGTGGGACAGGGGGCCACCGGGGAGCTGTTTTTT. Translation gives CASSLVGQGATGELFF.

The CDR3 loop reads CASSLGALETQYF. CDR3 bases: TGTGCCAGCAGCTTGGGGGCTTTGGAGACCCAGTACTTC. The genes are TRBV7-2 and TRBJ2-5, with D possibly matching TRBD1 (6 bases). Trimming took off 3 bases at V and 5 bases at J, with 10 bases between the two ends. The CDR3 has 13 residues. Looked up from germline, CDR1 is SGHTA and CDR2 is FQGNSA.

V and J are TRBV10-3 and TRBJ2-5, with a weak D call TRBD1 (5 bases). CDR3 length: 17 residues. The germline V gene has CDR1 ENHRY and CDR2 SYGVKD. V was clipped by 0 bases and J by 0 bases, with 14 bases between them. CDR3 protein: CAISESDIPTYQETQYF. The CDR3 bases are TGTGCCATCAGTGAGTCGGACATTCCGACGTACCAAGAGACCCAGTACTTC.

V usage is TRBV14 and J usage is TRBJ2-1; a weak D match, TRBD2 (5 bases). The CDR3 consists of 14 residues. The germline V gene has CDR1 SGHDN and CDR2 FVKESK. V lost 4 bases and J lost 8, with 15 bases in between. CDR3: CASSLNVGVDEQFF. Written as DNA, the CDR3 is TGTGCCAGCAGCCTAAATGTGGGAGTGGATGAGCAGTTCTTC.

The J gene is TRBJ1-1, the V gene TRBV10-2; D gene uncertain. Trimming left V 3 bases short and J 0 bases short, with 8 bases between. The CDR3 is 14 amino acids. The V gene's germline CDR1 is WSHSY and CDR2 SAAADI. CDR3 nucleotides: TGCGCCAGCAGTGATCCGGGCGTGAACACTGAAGCTTTCTTT. Translating gives CASSDPGVNTEAFF.

This clonotype was seen at least ten times. V and J are TRBV27 and TRBJ2-7; perhaps TRBD2 as D (6 bases). Germline values: CDR1 MNHEY, CDR2 SMNVEV (reference sequence). Trimming shortened V by 3 bases and J by 0 bases, and 12 bases separated the two germline ends. The CDR3 contains 15 residues. CDR3 in amino acids: CASSFNSGSSYEQYF. As DNA, the CDR3 is TGTGCCAGCAGTTTTAATAGCGGAAGCTCCTACGAGCAGTACTTC.

This clonotype has just a few counts. The CDR3: CSARARGDEQYF. DNA of the CDR3: TGCAGTGCTAGAGCGAGGGGCGACGAGCAGTACTTC. This sequence joins TRBV20-1 and TRBJ2-7; either TRBD1 or TRBD2 may supply D (5 bases each). This CDR3 is built from 12 residues. V lost 1 base and J 5 bases, leaving 9 bases between the germline ends. Germline V gene data show CDR1 as DFQATT and CDR2 as SNEGSKA (reference sequence).

The rearrangement joins TRBV5-1 to TRBJ2-1; TRBD1 or TRBD2 may be the D gene (6 bases each). Germline CDR1 SGHRS, CDR2 YFSETQ. This CDR3 contains 14 residues. The germline V and J ends were trimmed by 0 bases and 5 bases, with 9 bases remaining between them. The CDR3 nucleotides read TGCGCCAGCAGCTTGGCCGGGGGCAACAATGAGCAGTTCTTC. Protein product: CASSLAGGNNEQFF. The full variable domain, with the rest looked up from reference TRBV5-1 and TRBJ2-1, is KAGVTQTPRYLIKTRGQQVTLSCSPISGHRSVSWYQQTPGQGLQFLFEYFSETQRNKGNFPGRFSGRQFSNSRSEMNVSTLELGDSALYLCASSLAGGNNEQFFGPGTRLTVL.

This clonotype came up many times. This chain joins TRBV7-9 and TRBJ1-1; weak D call: TRBD1 (6 bases). Germline values: CDR1 SEHNR, CDR2 FQNEAQ (reference sequence). The CDR3 contains 14 residues. V lost 2 bases to trimming and J lost 3 bases, with 10 bases between them. In DNA form, the CDR3 reads TGTGCCAGCAGCTTATGGCAGGGGTACACTGAAGCTTTCTTT. Protein sequence: CASSLWQGYTEAFF.

The sample holds a few counts of this clonotype. The chain is built from TRBV6-5 and TRBJ1-2; maybe TRBD1 (5 bases). The germline V gene encodes CDR1 MNHEY and CDR2 SVGAGI. V lost 1 base and J 6 bases, leaving 12 bases between the germline ends. This CDR3 contains 14 residues. As DNA, the CDR3 is TGTGCCAGCAGTTACTGGGCAGGGAAGGATGGCTACACCTTC. Its protein product is CASSYWAGKDGYTF.

This clonotype was observed at least ten times. V and J are TRBV19 and TRBJ1-1, with 7 positions matching TRBD1. Germline V gives CDR1 LNHDA, CDR2 SQIVND (reference sequence). V lost 5 bases and J lost 1; bases outside the gene matches: 7. The CDR3 is made up of 15 amino acids. In DNA, the CDR3 is TGTGCCAGTAGTCCACAGGGACAGAGGAACACTGAAGCTTTCTTT. The encoded protein is CASSPQGQRNTEAFF.